These T cell receptor beta chains were read from a single sample in a study of regulatory T cells in long-lasting Graves disease. TCRdb re-analysed the multiplex PCR reads in MiXCR, keeping a single row per CDR3 protein. Of roughly 320,000 distinct CDR3 sequences listed, around 17% are singletons. This same sample was also taken into another study, of T cells in Graves' hyperthyroidism and ophthalmopathy.

Here the sequenced sample was peripheral blood mononuclear cells (PBMCs), taken at new diagnosis, from a patient treated with antithyroid drugs. The receptors come from a middle-aged man with Graves disease. CDR3s include the opening cysteine and the closing phenylalanine or tryptophan. Each record gives: D gene, V gene, clone size, J gene, CDR3 DNA, CDR3 protein. The D gene is left open where the match is weak. Expanded clones are given a class, and other clones once, few, many or no size at all.

>NA|TRBV9|few|TRBJ2-5
TGTGCCAGCAGCGTAGACCCCGGGCCCCAAGAGACCCAGTACTTC
CASSVDPGPQETQYF
>NA|TRBV20-1|NA|TRBJ1-2
TGCCGCGGGGCGGGGGGTGAACAGGGTGGCTACACCTTC
CRGAGGEQGGYTF
>NA|TRBV6-1|many|TRBJ1-6
TGTGCCAGCAGTGAAATTGGCAGAAATTCACCCCTCCACTTT
CASSEIGRNSPLHF
>NA|TRBV10-3|many|TRBJ2-7
TGTGCCATCAGTGACGGGTACGAGCAGTACTTC
CAISDGYEQYF
>TRBD2|TRBV11-2|many|TRBJ2-5
TGTGCCAGCAGCTCATCGGGACTACCACGGCAGACCCAGTACTTC
CASSSSGLPRQTQYF
>NA|TRBV30|many|TRBJ2-1
TGTGCCTGGAGTGTAAACGGGTTTTGGAATGAGCAGTTCTTC
CAWSVNGFWNEQFF
>NA|TRBV12-3/TRBV12-4|many|TRBJ2-5
TGTGCCAGCACCAGATCCAAAGAGACCCAGTACTTC
CASTRSKETQYF
>TRBD1|TRBV6-9|NA|TRBJ1-4
TGTGCCAGCAGTTACGCATACAGGGGCACAACTAATGAAAAACTGTTTTTT
CASSYAYRGTTNEKLFF
>TRBD2|TRBV30|few|TRBJ2-3
TGTGCCTGGAGTCGAACAGGACTAGGGGTCACAGATACGCAGTATTTT
CAWSRTGLGVTDTQYF
>NA|TRBV30|many|TRBJ2-5
TGTGCCTGGAGTGTACATGCGGGGCTGGAGACCCAGTACTTC
CAWSVHAGLETQYF
>TRBD2|TRBV28|many|TRBJ2-1
TGTGCCACACGGGGGGGCGGGTTTTACAATGAGCAGTTCTTC
CATRGGGFYNEQFF
>NA|TRBV27|many|TRBJ2-1
TGTGCCAGCAGTGTACAGGTGTACAATGAGCAGTTCTTC
CASSVQVYNEQFF
>TRBD2|TRBV7-3|few|TRBJ2-3
TGTGCCAGCAGCTCACTAGCGGGGGGTGATACGCAGTATTTT
CASSSLAGGDTQYF
>NA|TRBV24-1|few|TRBJ2-4
TGTGCCACCAGTGATTTGGGGCAGGAGTTAGCCAAAAACATTCAGTACTTC
CATSDLGQELAKNIQYF
>TRBD2|TRBV3-1|NA|TRBJ2-3
TGTGCCAGCAGCCAAGAGGGAGGGTTAGATACGCAGTATTTT
CASSQEGGLDTQYF
>NA|TRBV14|NA|TRBJ2-7
TGTGCCAGCAGCCTGAGGTCGGGGGACTACGAGCAGTACTTC
CASSLRSGDYEQYF
>NA|TRBV30|many|TRBJ2-7
TGTGCCTGGAGTTCTAGCTACACGACCGAGCAGTACTTC
CAWSSSYTTEQYF
>NA|TRBV19|many|TRBJ1-1
TGTGCCAGTAGTATTGGGCCAGGGGCTGAAGCTTTCTTT
CASSIGPGAEAFF
>TRBD1|TRBV18|NA|TRBJ1-2
TGTGCCAGCTCACCACTACAGGGGGCTTTTGGCTACACCTTC
CASSPLQGAFGYTF
>NA|TRBV11-2|many|TRBJ2-7
TGTGCCAGCAGCTTTGAACGGGGGTACGAGCAGTACTTC
CASSFERGYEQYF
>NA|TRBV3-1|few|TRBJ1-2
TGTGCCAGCAGCCAAGATTGGGGCTACACCTTC
CASSQDWGYTF
>NA|TRBV7-3|many|TRBJ2-3
TGTGCCAGCAGCAACCAGGGTGGCGATACGCAGTATTTT
CASSNQGGDTQYF
>TRBD2|TRBV7-2|many|TRBJ2-3
TGTGCCAGCAGCTTAGCCGGGGGGGGCGCCACAGATACGCAGTATTTT
CASSLAGGGATDTQYF
>TRBD2|TRBV4-2|few|TRBJ2-1
TGTGCCAGCAGCCAAAGTACTAGCGGAGATTACAATGAGCAGTTCTTC
CASSQSTSGDYNEQFF
>TRBD1|TRBV2|NA|TRBJ1-1
TGTGCCAGCAGTGAGTGGGCGGACAGGGTGGCTGAAGCTTTCTTT
CASSEWADRVAEAFF
>TRBD1|TRBV20-1|NA|TRBJ2-3
TGCAGTGCTAGGGTAGGGGGCGCAGATACGCAGTATTTT
CSARVGGADTQYF
>NA|TRBV24-1|many|TRBJ2-5
TGTGCCACCAGTGGAATTGGGTTCCAAGAGACCCAGTACTTC
CATSGIGFQETQYF
>NA|TRBV7-9|many|TRBJ2-7
TGTGCCAGCAGCCTCCGGAGCGACCCCTACGAGCAGTACTTC
CASSLRSDPYEQYF
>NA|TRBV4-1|many|TRBJ2-2
TGCGCCACGGCGGACAGGAACACCGGGGAGCTGTTTTTT
CATADRNTGELFF
>NA|TRBV29-1|NA|TRBJ1-1
TGCAGCGTTGGCAGGATCGGGTCAGCTTTCTTT
CSVGRIGSAFF
>NA|TRBV28|NA|TRBJ1-5
TGTGCCAGCAGGCCACAGGGAGCGCAGCCCCAGCATTTT
CASRPQGAQPQHF
>TRBD1|TRBV20-1|many|TRBJ2-1
TGCAGTGCTAGATACGGGACAGGGCTTAAGCAGTTCTTC
CSARYGTGLKQFF
>TRBD1|TRBV5-1|NA|TRBJ1-1
TGCGCCAGCAGCCCGGGGACAGGGCCCCCTGAAGCTTTCTTT
CASSPGTGPPEAFF
>TRBD1|TRBV28|many|TRBJ2-7
TGTGCCAGCAGTCGACACCGGGGACAGGGGTCCTACGAGCAGTACTTC
CASSRHRGQGSYEQYF
>TRBD1|TRBV5-1|many|TRBJ2-3
TGCGCCAGCAGCTTACAGGGGATCTTCACAGATACGCAGTATTTT
CASSLQGIFTDTQYF
>TRBD2|TRBV6-2/TRBV6-3|few|TRBJ2-3
TGTGCCAGCAGTTACTCCGCGGGGGGCCGCACAGATACGCAGTATTTT
CASSYSAGGRTDTQYF
>TRBD1|TRBV4-1|many|TRBJ1-5
TGCGCCAGCAGCGCCAACGACAGGGCTGATCAGCCCCAGCATTTT
CASSANDRADQPQHF
>TRBD1|TRBV9|NA|TRBJ2-2
TGTGCCAGCAGCGTCGGGACAGGGGACGACACCGGGGAGCTGTTTTTT
CASSVGTGDDTGELFF
>NA|TRBV20-1|many|TRBJ2-1
TGCAGTGCTAGCTCCCCTAGCTCCTACAATGAGCAGTTCTTC
CSASSPSSYNEQFF
>NA|TRBV2|NA|TRBJ1-2
TGTGCCAGCAGTGAAGTAAGTCCGTCCCATGGCTACACCTTC
CASSEVSPSHGYTF
>NA|TRBV3-1|many|TRBJ2-7
TGTGCCAGCAGCCGCACAGGGCAGGACTACGAGCAGTACTTC
CASSRTGQDYEQYF
>NA|TRBV12-3/TRBV12-4|NA|TRBJ2-5
TGTGCCAGCAGTTGGGGATGGCAGGGGGGACAAGAGACCCAGTACTTC
CASSWGWQGGQETQYF
>TRBD1|TRBV28|NA|TRBJ1-2
TGTGCCAGCAGTTCGCCCCGTCAGGGGGCATATGGCTACACCTTC
CASSSPRQGAYGYTF
>TRBD1|TRBV5-1|many|TRBJ2-7
TGCGCCAGCAGCCGATCGGGACAGGCCGCCGCTAACGAGCAGTACTTC
CASSRSGQAAANEQYF
>NA|TRBV29-1|many|TRBJ1-4
TGCAGCGTTGAGGGGAATTGGGGAACTAATGAAAAACTGTTTTTT
CSVEGNWGTNEKLFF
>NA|TRBV4-3|few|TRBJ2-2
TGCGCCAGCAGCCAAGTGGGCCGTACCACCGGGGAGCTGTTTTTT
CASSQVGRTTGELFF
>NA|TRBV18|many|TRBJ1-5
TGTGCCAGCTCATGGCAGGGGTCGCCCCAGCATTTT
CASSWQGSPQHF
>NA|TRBV5-1|many|TRBJ2-3
TGCGCCAGCAGCGCTGGTACCAGGGGCACAGATACGCAGTATTTT
CASSAGTRGTDTQYF
>NA|TRBV7-8|NA|TRBJ2-2
TGTGCCAGCAGCGCGTGGAGGGGCGCGAGGACCGGGGAGCTGTTTTTT
CASSAWRGARTGELFF
>NA|TRBV20-1|many|TRBJ2-5
TGCAGTGCTAGAGATAGGAAGGGAGTAGAGACCCAGTACTTC
CSARDRKGVETQYF
>NA|TRBV7-9|many|TRBJ1-1
TGTGCCAGCAGCCTAGGCGAAACGAACACTGAAGCTTTCTTT
CASSLGETNTEAFF
>NA|TRBV20-1|few|TRBJ1-1
TGCAGTGCTAGAGACCTAGATCCTACCTCGAACACTGAAGCTTTCTTT
CSARDLDPTSNTEAFF
>TRBD2|TRBV18|NA|TRBJ2-6
TGTGCCAGCGGACGGGAGGCCTCTGGGGCCAACGTCCTGACTTTC
CASGREASGANVLTF
>NA|TRBV6-2/TRBV6-3|many|TRBJ2-7
TGTGCCAGCAGTAGACGGGAGTACGAGCAGTACTTC
CASSRREYEQYF
>TRBD2|TRBV7-2|many|TRBJ2-1
TGTGCCAGCTCCCCCCAGTTCGGGGGGGAGAATGAGCAGTTCTTC
CASSPQFGGENEQFF